This paragraph covers one TCR beta chain sequence. The sample belongs to a study of blood T cell repertoires in COVID-19. Per the authors' pipeline: Amplification with reference gene primers provided the estimates of nucleated cell counts. The data were produced by immunoSEQ multiplex PCR, yet TCRdb's version contains in-frame clones alone and is incomplete. D and trimming come from the DNA, and the V and J calls and clone size come from that table. The table includes about 42,000 clones, approximately 91% detected once. In germline, CDR1 is MNHEY, CDR2 SVGAGI. The CDR3 loop spans 13 amino acids. Trimming left V 2 bases short and J 4 bases short, with 6 bases between.

The receptor comes from a human donor in a cohort sampled during active COVID-19. The chain combines TRBV6-5 with TRBJ1-5; the D gene is possibly TRBD1 (6 bases). The sequencing input was peripheral blood. The CDR3 loop reads CASSYDRNQPQHF. For the CDR3, the DNA is TGTGCCAGCAGTTACGACAGGAATCAGCCCCAGCATTTT.